This T cell receptor beta chain was retrieved from a study of CXCR3-negative and CXCR3-positive naive CD8 T cells. Findings and limits, study-wide: No difference in surface CD5 was seen between naive subsets, and TCR strength was inferred from TRB CDR3 properties. Both naive subsets, CXCR3-negative and CXCR3-positive, displayed similar TRBV-TRBJ usage, unlike memory cells. Comparably high diversity marked both naive subsets, whereas memory CD8+ cells had much lower diversity.

The TRB libraries of cDNA were built by UMI-labeled 5' RACE. Each CDR3 protein gets one entry in TCRdb, which reprocessed the 5' RACE reads and gives no DNA. Recorded for this sample: around 50,000 distinct CDR3 sequences. This CDR3 is built from 13 residues. CDR1 GTSNPN and CDR2 SVGIG come from the germline V gene (reference sequence). For this clonotype: What it recognizes is unknown.

This receptor was identified in a human donor in good health. Some clones in this sample may be carry-over from other donors' samples. Sequenced input: naive CXCR3- CD8+ T cells from blood. As to subset: CD45RO-CCR7+CD27+CD95- naive CD8+ T cells lacking CXCR3 (TNR3-). The rearrangement links TRBV30 to TRBJ2-7; the TRBD1 assignment by TCRdb is unverifiable without DNA. CDR3 sequence reads: CAWNEGAPYEQYF.